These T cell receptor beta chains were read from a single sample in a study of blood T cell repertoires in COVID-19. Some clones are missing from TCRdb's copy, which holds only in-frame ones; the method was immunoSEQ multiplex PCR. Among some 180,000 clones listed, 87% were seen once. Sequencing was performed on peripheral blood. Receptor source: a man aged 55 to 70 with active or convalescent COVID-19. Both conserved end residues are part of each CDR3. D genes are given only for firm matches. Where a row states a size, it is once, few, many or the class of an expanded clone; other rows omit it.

CASSHGQGAIYGYTF	TGCGCCAGCAGCCATGGACAGGGGGCAATCTATGGCTACACCTTC	TRBJ1-2	-	TRBV5-1	TRBD1
CAITGTANSPLHF	TGTGCCATCACCGGGACAGCTAATTCACCCCTCCACTTT	TRBJ1-6	-	TRBV10-3	TRBD1
CASSLLPNTGGAQPQHF	TGCGCCAGCAGCTTACTACCGAACACAGGGGGCGCCCAGCCCCAGCATTTT	TRBJ1-5	few	TRBV5-1	TRBD1
CASSQDFRGAYNEQFF	TGTGCCAGCAGCCAAGATTTCCGGGGAGCCTACAATGAGCAGTTCTTC	TRBJ2-1	-	TRBV3-1/TRBV3-2	-
CASRERVQGNEKLFF	TGTGCCAGCAGAGAAAGGGTACAGGGTAATGAAAAACTGTTTTTT	TRBJ1-4	-	TRBV6-6	-
CASSTSGAYQETQYF	TGCGCCAGCAGTACTAGCGGGGCCTACCAAGAGACCCAGTACTTC	TRBJ2-5	-	TRBV5-1	TRBD2
CASSLFADTQYF	TGCGCCAGCAGCTTGTTCGCAGATACGCAGTATTTT	TRBJ2-3	-	TRBV5-1	-
CASSTSSYNEQFF	TGTGCCAGCAGCACGAGCTCCTACAATGAGCAGTTCTTC	TRBJ2-1	-	TRBV9	-
CSGMTGGGYEQYF	TGCAGCGGGATGACAGGGGGCGGTTACGAGCAGTACTTC	TRBJ2-7	-	TRBV29-1	TRBD1
CASLPDSTRSSPLHF	TGTGCCTCCCTACCAGACTCGACTCGAAGTTCACCCCTCCACTTT	TRBJ1-6	-	TRBV7-2	-
CASSASGNTIYF	TGTGCCAGCAGCGCTTCTGGAAACACCATATATTTT	TRBJ1-3	-	TRBV9	-
CASSSQGSSYEQYF	TGCGCCAGCAGCTCCCAGGGGAGTTCCTACGAGCAGTACTTC	TRBJ2-7	-	TRBV5-1	-
CASRLLRDNSYEQYF	TGTGCCAGCAGATTACTCCGGGACAACTCCTACGAGCAGTACTTC	TRBJ2-7	-	TRBV6-5	-
CASSLGSLNTEAFF	TGCGCCAGCAGCTTGGGCAGTCTGAACACTGAAGCTTTCTTT	TRBJ1-1	-	TRBV5-1	-
CTSTPLRGFSYNSPLHF	TGCACCAGCACCCCCCTCAGGGGGTTTTCCTATAATTCACCCCTCCACTTT	TRBJ1-6	-	TRBV1	-
CATNRVPNEQFF	TGTGCCACCAACAGGGTCCCTAATGAGCAGTTCTTC	TRBJ2-1	-	TRBV6-5	-